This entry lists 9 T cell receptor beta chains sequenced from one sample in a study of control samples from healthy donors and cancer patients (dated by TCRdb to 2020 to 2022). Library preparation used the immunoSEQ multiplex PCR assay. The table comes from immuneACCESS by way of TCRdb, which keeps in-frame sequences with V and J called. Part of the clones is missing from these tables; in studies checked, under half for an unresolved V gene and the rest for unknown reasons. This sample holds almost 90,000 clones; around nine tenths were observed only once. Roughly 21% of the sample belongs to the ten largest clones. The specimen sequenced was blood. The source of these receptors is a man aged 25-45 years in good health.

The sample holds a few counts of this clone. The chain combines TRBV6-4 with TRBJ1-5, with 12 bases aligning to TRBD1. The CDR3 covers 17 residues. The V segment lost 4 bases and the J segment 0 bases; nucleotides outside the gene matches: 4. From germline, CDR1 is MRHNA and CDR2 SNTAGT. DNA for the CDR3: TGTGCCAGCAGTGGGGGACAGGGGGCCGATAGCAATCAGCCCCAGCATTTT. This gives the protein CASSGGQGADSNQPQHF.

The CDR3 bases are TGTGCCATCAGTGGAGAGGGGGGCCACTATAATTCACCCCTCCACTTT. It translates to CAISGEGGHYNSPLHF. The chain has TRBV10-3 and TRBJ1-6, with D perhaps matching TRBD1 (6 bases). The germline CDR1 and CDR2 sequences are ENHRY and SYGVKD. This CDR3 spans 16 amino acids. V was trimmed by 4 bases and J by 3 bases, leaving 13 bases between them.

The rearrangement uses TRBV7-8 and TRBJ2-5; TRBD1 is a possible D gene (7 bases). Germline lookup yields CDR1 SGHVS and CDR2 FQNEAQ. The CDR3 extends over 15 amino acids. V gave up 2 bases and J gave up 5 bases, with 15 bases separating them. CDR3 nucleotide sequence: TGTGCCAGCAGCTTAAACGCAGGGGGGATGGAGACCCAGTACTTC. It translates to CASSLNAGGMETQYF. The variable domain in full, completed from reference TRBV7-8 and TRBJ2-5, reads GAGVSQSPRYKVAKRGQDVALRCDPISGHVSLFWYQQALGQGPEFLTYFQNEAQLDKSGLPSDRFFAERPEGSVSTLKIQRTQQEDSAVYLCASSLNAGGMETQYFGPGTRLLVL.

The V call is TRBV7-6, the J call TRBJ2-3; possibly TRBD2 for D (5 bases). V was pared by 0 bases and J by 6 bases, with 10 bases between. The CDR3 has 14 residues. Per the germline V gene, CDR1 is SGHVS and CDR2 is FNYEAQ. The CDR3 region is CASSLAMGGDTQYF. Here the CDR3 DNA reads TGTGCCAGCAGCTTAGCTATGGGCGGGGATACGCAGTATTTT.

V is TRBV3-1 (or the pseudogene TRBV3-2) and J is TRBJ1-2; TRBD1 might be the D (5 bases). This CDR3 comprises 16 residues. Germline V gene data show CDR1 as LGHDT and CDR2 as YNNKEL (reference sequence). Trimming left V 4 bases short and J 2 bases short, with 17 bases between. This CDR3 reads CASSRGHTGENYGYTF. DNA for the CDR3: TGTGCCAGCAGCCGAGGACATACGGGCGAGAACTATGGCTACACCTTC.

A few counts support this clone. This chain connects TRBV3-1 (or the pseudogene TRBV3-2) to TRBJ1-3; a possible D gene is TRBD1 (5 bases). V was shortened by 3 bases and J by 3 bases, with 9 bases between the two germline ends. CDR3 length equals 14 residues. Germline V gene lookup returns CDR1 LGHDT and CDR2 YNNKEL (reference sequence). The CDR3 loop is CASSQGGSGNTIYF. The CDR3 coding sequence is TGTGCCAGCAGCCAGGGGGGGAGTGGAAACACCATATATTTT.

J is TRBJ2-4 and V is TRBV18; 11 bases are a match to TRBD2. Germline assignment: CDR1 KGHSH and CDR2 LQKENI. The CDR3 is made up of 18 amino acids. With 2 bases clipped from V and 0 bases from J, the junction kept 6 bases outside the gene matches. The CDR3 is CASSPTTSGVLAKNIQYF. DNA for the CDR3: TGTGCCAGCTCACCAACGACTAGCGGGGTGCTAGCCAAAAACATTCAGTACTTC.

In nucleotides, the CDR3 is TGTGCCAGCTGGGCCCGACAGGCAAGCTCCTACGAGCAGTACTTC. It is translated as CASWARQASSYEQYF. The chain uses TRBV6-5 and TRBJ2-7, with a tentative D call TRBD1 (6 bases). The germline V and J ends were trimmed by 8 bases and 0 bases, with 17 bases remaining between them. Germline CDR1 is MNHEY and CDR2 is SVGAGI. CDR3 length: 15 residues.

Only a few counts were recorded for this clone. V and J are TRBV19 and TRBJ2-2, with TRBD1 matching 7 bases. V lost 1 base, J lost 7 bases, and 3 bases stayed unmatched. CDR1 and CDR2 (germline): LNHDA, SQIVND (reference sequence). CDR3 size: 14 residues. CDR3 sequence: CASSIGGTVGELFF. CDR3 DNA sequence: TGTGCCAGTAGTATAGGGGGGACAGTCGGGGAGCTGTTTTTT.